The entry that follows covers one T cell receptor (beta chain) sequence. Its antigen is undetermined. Sequencing was performed with immunoSEQ multiplex PCR; in TCRdb, only in-frame clones are kept and a portion is missing. This table has 60,000 to 80,000 clones, over 80% appearing once. The sample originates from a study of OX40 agonist ivuxolimab in advanced cancers. Study at large: Patients were infused with ivuxolimab every 2 weeks at 0.01 to 10 mg/kg. Aged 23 to 79 with a mean of 60 years, they were about 78% male. Anti-PD-1, anti-PD-L1 or anti-CTLA-4 therapy given earlier was allowed, and 35% to 50% had some.

Study-wide results and limits: Both CD4+ and CD8+ T cell populations in blood had undergone clonal expansion by week 6 at 0.1 to 3.0 mg/kg.

The germline V and J ends were trimmed by 2 bases and 2 bases, with 7 bases remaining between them. CDR1 is SGHVS and CDR2 is FQNEAQ in the germline V gene. CDR3 size: 13 residues. The V gene is TRBV7-8, the J gene TRBJ2-7; D remains ambiguous. Here the sequenced sample was CD4+ or CD8+ T cells sorted from blood, taken in a trial of the OX40 agonist ivuxolimab. This sequence originates from an adult with an advanced solid tumor such as melanoma, head and neck, liver or kidney cancer. The CDR3 region has the DNA TGTGCCAGCAGCTTAACGTCGGCCTACGAGCAGTACTTC. As protein: CASSLTSAYEQYF.